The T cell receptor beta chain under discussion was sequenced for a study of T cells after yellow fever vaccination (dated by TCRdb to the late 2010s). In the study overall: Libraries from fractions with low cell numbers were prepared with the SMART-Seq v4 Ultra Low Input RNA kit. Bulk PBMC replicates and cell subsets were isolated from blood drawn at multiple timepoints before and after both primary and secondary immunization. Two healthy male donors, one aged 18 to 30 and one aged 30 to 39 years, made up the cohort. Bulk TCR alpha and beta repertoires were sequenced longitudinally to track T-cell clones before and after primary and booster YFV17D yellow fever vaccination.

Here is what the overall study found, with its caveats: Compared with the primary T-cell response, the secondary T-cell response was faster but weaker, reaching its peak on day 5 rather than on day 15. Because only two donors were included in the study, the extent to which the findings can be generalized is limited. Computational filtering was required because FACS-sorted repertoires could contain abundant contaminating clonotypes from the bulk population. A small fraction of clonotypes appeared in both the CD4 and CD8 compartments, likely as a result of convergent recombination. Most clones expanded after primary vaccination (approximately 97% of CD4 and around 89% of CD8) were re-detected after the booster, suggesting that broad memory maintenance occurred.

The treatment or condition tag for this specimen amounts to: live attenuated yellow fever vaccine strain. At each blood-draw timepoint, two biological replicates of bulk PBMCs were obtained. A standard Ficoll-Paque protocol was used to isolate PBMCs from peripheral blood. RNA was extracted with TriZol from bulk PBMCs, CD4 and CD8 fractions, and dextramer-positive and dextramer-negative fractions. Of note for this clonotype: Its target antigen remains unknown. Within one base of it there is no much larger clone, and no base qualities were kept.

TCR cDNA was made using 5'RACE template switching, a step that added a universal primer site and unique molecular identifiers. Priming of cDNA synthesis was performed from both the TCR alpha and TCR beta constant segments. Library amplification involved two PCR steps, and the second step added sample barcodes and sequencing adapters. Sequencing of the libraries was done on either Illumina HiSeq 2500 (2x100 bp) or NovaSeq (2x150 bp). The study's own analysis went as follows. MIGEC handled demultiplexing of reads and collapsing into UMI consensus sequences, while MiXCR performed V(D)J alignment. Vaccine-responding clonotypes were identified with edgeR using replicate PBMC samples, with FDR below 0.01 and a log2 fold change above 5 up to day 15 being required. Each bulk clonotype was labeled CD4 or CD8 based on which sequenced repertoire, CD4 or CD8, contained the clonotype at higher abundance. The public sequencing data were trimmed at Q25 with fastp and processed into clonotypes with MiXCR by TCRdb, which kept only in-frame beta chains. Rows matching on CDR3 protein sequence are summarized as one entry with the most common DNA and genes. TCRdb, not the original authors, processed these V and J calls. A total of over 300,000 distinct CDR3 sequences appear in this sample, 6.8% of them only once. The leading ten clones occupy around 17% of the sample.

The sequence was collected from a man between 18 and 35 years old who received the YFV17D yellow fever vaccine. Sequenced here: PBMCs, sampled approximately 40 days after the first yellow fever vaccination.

The DNA sequence reads TGCGCCAGCAGCGTCCGAGGACAGGGCTACAATGAGCAGTTCTTC. It translates as CASSVRGQGYNEQFF. The rearranged chain carries TRBV5-1 and TRBJ2-1; TRBD1 lines up with 8 middle nucleotides. Measured from the cysteine to the phenylalanine, the CDR3 is 15 residues long. CDR3 DNA only is kept here, 45 bases in frame from base 1. The germline V gene supplies CDR1 SGHRS and CDR2 YFSETQ. V is pruned by 4 bases and J by 3 bases, leaving 6 bases of the junction without a gene match.